This is a list of T cell receptor beta chains from one sample in a study of blood T cell repertoires in COVID-19. Sequencing used immunoSEQ multiplex PCR; TCRdb keeps in-frame clones, though not all of them. The sample contains approximately 430,000 clones, 80% to 90% of which appear only once. Specimen: peripheral blood. These receptor sequences come from a woman aged 25 to 39 with active or convalescent COVID-19. Each CDR3 is given with its conserved first and last residue. D genes are given only for firm matches. Only some rows state a clone size, as once, few, many or a class for expanded clones.

V	J	D	length	size	DNA	CDR3
TRBV15	TRBJ1-4	.	14	.	TGTGCCACCAGCAGGTCAGCCATGGGCGTAAAACTGTTTTTT	CATSRSAMGVKLFF
TRBV11-2	TRBJ1-2	.	14	.	TGTGCCAGCAGCTTAGCATTGGCAGCAGGCGGCTACACCTTC	CASSLALAAGGYTF
TRBV7-2	TRBJ1-3	TRBD1	16	.	TGTGCCAGCAGCCAATCCACAGGGGGCTCTGGAAACACCATATATTTT	CASSQSTGGSGNTIYF
TRBV18	TRBJ2-3	.	15	.	TGTGCCAGCTCACCGATAAGTGGGCGTCGAGATACGCAGTATTTT	CASSPISGRRDTQYF
TRBV25-1	TRBJ1-1	.	14	.	TGTGCCAGCAGTGAATATGATAGGAACACTGAAGCTTTCTTT	CASSEYDRNTEAFF
TRBV13	TRBJ2-1	TRBD2	15	once	TGTGCCAGCAGCTTAGCCTCGGGAGGGCCTCGTGAGCAGTTCTTC	CASSLASGGPREQFF
TRBV20-1	TRBJ1-2	.	10	.	TGCAGTGCTGGGGGCAGTGGCTACACCTTC	CSAGGSGYTF
TRBV5-1	TRBJ2-7	.	14	.	TGCGCCAGCAGCCCCGCCGGCGGGTCCTACGAGCAGTACTTC	CASSPAGGSYEQYF
TRBV16	TRBJ1-1	TRBD1	15	.	TGTGCCAGCAGCCAATCTGGACAGGCGAACACTGAAGCTTTCTTT	CASSQSGQANTEAFF
TRBV25-1	TRBJ2-3	TRBD1	15	.	TGTGCCAGCAGTGAGACAGGGGTTGGTACAGATACGCAGTATTTT	CASSETGVGTDTQYF
TRBV12-5	TRBJ2-1	.	14	.	TGTGCTAGTGGTCAGGGGCGCATCTACAATGAGCAGTTCTTC	CASGQGRIYNEQFF
TRBV3-1/TRBV3-2	TRBJ1-1	TRBD1	14	.	TGTGCCAGCAGCCAACCAGGGGGCGCGAATGAAGCTTTCTTT	CASSQPGGANEAFF
TRBV29-1	TRBJ1-2	.	16	.	TGCAGCGTTGAACGTCAACCCGGGGACACCGACTATGGCTACACCTTC	CSVERQPGDTDYGYTF
TRBV5-1	TRBJ1-2	.	13	.	TGCGCCAGCAGACGAGGACAGAGCTATGGCTACACCTTC	CASRRGQSYGYTF
TRBV6-5	TRBJ1-2	.	15	.	TGTGCCAGCAGTAGGATCATCGGGAGGGGAAATGGCTACACCTTC	CASSRIIGRGNGYTF
TRBV7-2	TRBJ1-4	TRBD1	17	.	TGTGCCAGCAGCCCCTGGGGACAGGGGGCGTTGGTTGAAAAACTGTTTTTT	CASSPWGQGALVEKLFF
TRBV6-1	TRBJ2-3	TRBD1	16	.	TGTGCCAGCAGTGACCCGGACAGGTTAAGCACAGATACGCAGTATTTT	CASSDPDRLSTDTQYF
TRBV6-5	TRBJ2-3	.	11	.	TGTGCCAGCAGGGGTCCTAGTGCGCAGTATTTT	CASRGPSAQYF
TRBV18	TRBJ1-5	.	18	.	TGTGCCAGCTCACCAACACCATTCGGGGAGAAGAGCAATCAGCCCCAGCATTTT	CASSPTPFGEKSNQPQHF
TRBV6-4	TRBJ1-2	TRBD1	16	.	TGTGCCAGTAGTAATTCCTTGACAGGGGGCAACTATGGCTACACCTTC	CASSNSLTGGNYGYTF
TRBV3-1/TRBV3-2	TRBJ2-7	TRBD2	13	.	TGTGCCAGCAGCCGGACTAGCGGGTACGAGCAGTACTTC	CASSRTSGYEQYF
TRBV4-1	TRBJ2-5	TRBD2	17	.	TGCGCCAGCAGCCAAGAATACGGCGGGAGGGCCGCCCAGACCCAGTACTTC	CASSQEYGGRAAQTQYF
TRBV5-1	TRBJ1-2	.	15	.	TGCGCCAGCAGCCCCGCGGGCAACCCAAACTATGGCTACACCTTC	CASSPAGNPNYGYTF
TRBV27	TRBJ1-1	TRBD1	17	few	TGTGCCAGCAGTCCGGGACAGGGGGCGTATCTTGTCACTGAAGCTTTCTTT	CASSPGQGAYLVTEAFF
TRBV6-6	TRBJ2-3	TRBD1	16	.	TGTGCCAGCAGCACCTCTGACAGGGTGGGCACAGATACGCAGTATTTT	CASSTSDRVGTDTQYF
TRBV27	TRBJ2-5	TRBD1	13	.	TGTGCCAGCAGTCTGACAGGGGGCGGCCCCCACGACTTC	CASSLTGGGPHDF
TRBV5-1	TRBJ2-5	TRBD1	15	.	TGCGCCAGCAGCCCGAGGACAGGGGGCGCGGAGACCCAGTACTTC	CASSPRTGGAETQYF